This T cell receptor (beta chain) was recovered during a study of cytomegalovirus exposure and HLA in healthy donors. Overall study results and limits: Reportedly, diagnosis of cytomegalovirus status by the classifier showed high specificity and sensitivity. In vitro checks showed that three CMV-associated chains really do target CMV antigens.

Points on this clone: Its antigen is not known.

TCRdb keeps only in-frame clones here, not all; method: immunoSEQ multiplex PCR. The sample includes about 40,000 clones, under 95% seen only once; the top ten take roughly 2%. Sample: PBMCs. The origin of this receptor is a woman under 30 in good health and CMV-seronegative.

The CDR3 loop is CASSPLPPGQGSYEQYF. The CDR3 DNA sequence: TGTGCCAGCTCACCCCTCCCCCCGGGACAGGGCTCCTACGAGCAGTACTTC. This chain joins TRBV18 and TRBJ2-7; TRBD1 agrees at 9 bases. In germline, CDR1 is KGHSH, CDR2 LQKENI. V gave up 3 bases and J gave up 0 bases; unmatched junction bases: 9. This CDR3 has 17 amino acids.